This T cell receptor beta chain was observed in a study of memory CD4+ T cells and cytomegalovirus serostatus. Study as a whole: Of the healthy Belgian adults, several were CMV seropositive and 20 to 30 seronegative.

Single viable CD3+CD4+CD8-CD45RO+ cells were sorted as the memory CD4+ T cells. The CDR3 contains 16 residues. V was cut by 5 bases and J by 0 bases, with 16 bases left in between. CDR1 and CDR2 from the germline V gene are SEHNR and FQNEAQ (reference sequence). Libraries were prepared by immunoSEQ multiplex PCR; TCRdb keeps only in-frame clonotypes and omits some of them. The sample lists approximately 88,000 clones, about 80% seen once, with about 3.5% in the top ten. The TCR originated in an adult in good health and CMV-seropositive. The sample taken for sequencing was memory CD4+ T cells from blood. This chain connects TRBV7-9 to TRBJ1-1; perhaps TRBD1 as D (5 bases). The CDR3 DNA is TGTGCCAGCAGCCCCTTCCAGGGTATTATGAACACTGAAGCTTTCTTT. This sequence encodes CASSPFQGIMNTEAFF.